The clone carrying this T cell receptor (beta chain) was counted many times. Trimming cost V 3 bases and J 7 bases; bases outside gene matches: 14. Per the germline V gene, CDR1 is DFQATT and CDR2 is SNEGSKA (reference sequence). The CDR3 extends over 17 amino acids. The sample comes from a study of T-cell reconstitution after alpha-beta-depleted transplantation in children. The TCRbeta library was prepared with unique molecular identifiers. TCRdb ran MiXCR on the PCR reads and lists one entry per CDR3 protein. Counted here are approximately 100,000 distinct CDR3 sequences, about 12% occurring once; the ten biggest clones make up about 15%.

This specimen was PBMCs from the stem cell graft donor, taken from the stem cell graft. The sequence derives from a human donor who donated a stem cell graft to a child with inherited bone marrow failure. This sequence joins TRBV20-1 and TRBJ2-3; 12 bases match TRBD2. As DNA, the CDR3 is TGCAGTGCTAGGCCCCGACTAGCGGGAGCCTCTCCTAATACGCAGTATTTT. Protein sequence: CSARPRLAGASPNTQYF.